The 18 T cell receptor beta chains reported below all come from one sample, sequenced in a study of cytomegalovirus exposure and HLA in healthy donors. The PCR had 60 Vbeta and 13 Jbeta primers. Profiled with immunoSEQ multiplex PCR; TCRdb holds only in-frame clones, not every one. The table has 130,000 or so clones, less than 80% seen once; the top ten hold 6.5% to 8%. The sample was PBMCs. The origin of the receptors is a middle-aged man in good health and CMV-seropositive.

The chain carries TRBV9 and TRBJ1-4; D remains ambiguous. The CDR3 is made up of 15 amino acids. Looked up from germline, CDR1 is SGDLS and CDR2 is YYNGEE. Trimming cost V 4 bases and J 7 bases, with 17 bases left between them. The CDR3, as DNA: TGTGCCAGCAGCCCCCACGGAGGGTTTACTGAAAAACTGTTTTTT. Translated, it gives CASSPHGGFTEKLFF.

The chain combines TRBV10-1 with TRBJ2-2, with 11 bases fitting TRBD2. The CDR3 loop spans 16 amino acids. The V gene's germline CDR1 is WNHNN and CDR2 SYGVQD (reference sequence). V was pared by 6 bases and J by 7 bases, with 10 bases of the junction left unmatched. The CDR3 reads CASSPPGLAAIGELFF. As DNA, the CDR3 is TGCGCCAGCAGCCCTCCGGGACTAGCGGCCATCGGGGAGCTGTTTTTT.

The genes are TRBV6-6 and TRBJ1-1, with 8 bases aligning to TRBD1. CDR1 is MNHNY, CDR2 SVGAGI, per germline (reference sequence). V lost 4 bases to trimming and J lost 1 base; unmatched junction nucleotides: 2. This CDR3 spans 14 amino acids. CDR3 coding DNA: TGTGCCAGCAGTTCGGGACAGGCGAACACTGAAGCTTTCTTT. It is translated as CASSSGQANTEAFF.

This clone was found once. This sequence joins TRBV27 and TRBJ2-5; 7 bases fit TRBD2. CDR3 length: 12 amino acids. V lost 1 base, J lost 10 bases, and 3 bases stayed unmatched. Germline CDR1 is MNHEY and CDR2 is SMNVEV (reference sequence). The CDR3 here is CASSLWGGNQYF. The CDR3 bases are TGTGCCAGCAGTTTATGGGGGGGTAACCAGTACTTC.

The chain has TRBV7-2 and TRBJ2-7; 8 bases are a match to TRBD2. Germline V lookup: CDR1 SGHTA, CDR2 FQGNSA. V lost 1 base, J lost 2 bases, and 13 bases stayed unmatched. This CDR3 contains 18 residues. Written as DNA, the CDR3 is TGTGCCAGCAGCTTAGGTTTTCTAGCGGGTTCCTTTGCCTACGAGCAGTACTTC. Translation gives CASSLGFLAGSFAYEQYF.

The gene calls are TRBV7-2 and TRBJ2-5; TRBD2 matches at 13 bases. The V segment lost 5 bases and the J segment 10 bases; nucleotides outside the gene matches: 10. From germline, CDR1 is SGHTA and CDR2 FQGNSA. The CDR3 is 15 amino acids. The CDR3 DNA follows: TGTGCCAGCAGCCCAGGACTAGCGGGGGTTCCTAACCAGTACTTC. Its protein product is CASSPGLAGVPNQYF. The complete variable domain, with remaining parts taken from reference TRBV7-2 and TRBJ2-5, reads GAGVSQSPSNKVTEKGKDVELRCDPISGHTALYWYRQSLGQGLEFLIYFQGNSAPDKSGLPSDRFSAERTGGSVSTLTIQRTQQEDSAVYLCASSPGLAGVPNQYFGPGTRLLVL.

In nucleotides, the CDR3 is TGTGCCAGCAGCGTAGGTCGGAACACTGAAGCTTTCTTT. It is translated as CASSVGRNTEAFF. The V call is TRBV9, the J call TRBJ1-1; no firm D call. Deletions cut 0 bases from V and 1 base from J, with 4 bases between. The CDR3 totals 13 residues. Germline-derived CDR1 and CDR2 are SGDLS and YYNGEE.

This clone was picked up one time. This chain uses TRBV28 with TRBJ2-2, with no clear D. Germline lookup yields CDR1 MDHEN and CDR2 SYDVKM. The ends were cut back, 8 bases at V and 4 bases at J, with 8 bases in the middle. This CDR3 spans 12 amino acids. CDR3 sequence: CASGVGTGELFF. The CDR3 DNA reads as TGTGCCAGCGGAGTCGGCACCGGGGAGCTGTTTTTT. Filled out from reference TRBV28 and TRBJ2-2, the complete variable domain reads DVKVTQSSRYLVKRTGEKVFLECVQDMDHENMFWYRQDPGLGLRLIYFSYDVKMKEKGDIPEGYSVSREKKERFSLILESASTNQTSMYLCASGVGTGELFFGEGSRLTVL.

The chain is built from TRBV2 and TRBJ2-7; 7 bases map to TRBD2. CDR1 is SNHLY, CDR2 FYNNEI, per germline. The CDR3 is 13 residues long. The V segment lost 9 bases and the J segment 5 bases; nucleotides outside the gene matches: 10. CDR3 sequence reads: CASPRGRGDEQYF. As DNA, the CDR3 is TGTGCCAGTCCCCGGGGGAGGGGCGACGAGCAGTACTTC. Together with reference TRBV2 and TRBJ2-7, the CDR3 gives the full variable domain: EPEVTQTPSHQVTQMGQEVILRCVPISNHLYFYWYRQILGQKVEFLVSFYNNEISEKSEIFDDQFSVERPDGSNFTLKIRSTKLEDSAMYFCASPRGRGDEQYFGPGTRLTVT.

The CDR3 DNA follows: TGTGCCTGGAGTGTACGGCTTAGGGCGACTACTAACTATGGCTACACCTTC. This encodes CAWSVRLRATTNYGYTF. V usage is TRBV30 and J usage is TRBJ1-2; D ambiguous. The ends were cut back, 0 bases at V and 0 bases at J, with 17 bases in the middle. Germline V CDR1 and CDR2: GTSNPN, SVGIG (reference sequence). The CDR3 covers 17 residues.

The CDR3 spells CATREFGSGNTIYF. The CDR3 nucleotides read TGTGCCACCAGGGAATTCGGCTCTGGAAACACCATATATTTT. The chain is built from TRBV19 and TRBJ1-3; D may be TRBD1 (5 bases). CDR3 length: 14 residues. The ends were cut back, 10 bases at V and 0 bases at J, with 13 bases in the middle. Germline V lookup: CDR1 LNHDA, CDR2 SQIVND (reference sequence).

The rearrangement joins TRBV5-4 to TRBJ2-5, with TRBD2 matching over 12 bases. The end of the DNA aligns better with TRBJ2-7, so the J call may be wrong. Germline V CDR1 and CDR2: SGHNT, YYREEE (reference sequence). This CDR3 comprises 16 residues. The CDR3 coding sequence is TGTGCCAGCAGCCAACTTTCTAGCGGGGGGGCCTACGAGCAGTACTTC. This gives the protein CASSQLSSGGAYEQYF.

This clone was detected once. The rearrangement uses TRBV18 and TRBJ1-1; unclear D gene. The germline V gene encodes CDR1 KGHSH and CDR2 LQKENI. CDR3 length: 14 amino acids. V dropped 6 bases and J dropped 1 base, with 12 bases sitting between them. The CDR3 DNA is TGTGCCAGCTCCGTACAATTGAAGAACACTGAAGCTTTCTTT. Amino acids: CASSVQLKNTEAFF.

There are a few counts of this clone. V gene TRBV7-9 combines with J gene TRBJ1-2; tentative D call: TRBD1 (6 bases). The CDR3 is 15 amino acids. V was trimmed by 5 bases and J by 1 base, leaving 14 bases between them. Looked up from germline, CDR1 is SEHNR and CDR2 is FQNEAQ (reference sequence). CDR3 loop: CASSPGQGFNYGYTF. Here the CDR3 DNA reads TGTGCCAGCAGCCCGGGACAAGGATTTAACTATGGCTACACCTTC.

The chain recombines TRBV5-1 with TRBJ1-6, with TRBD1 matching over 8 bases. Germline-derived CDR1 and CDR2 are SGHRS and YFSETQ. This CDR3 comprises 16 residues. The V and J ends lost 4 bases and 5 bases, in that order; junction bases with no gene match: 8. The CDR3 DNA is TGCGCCAGCAGCACGAACAGGGGGGGAAATAATTCACCCCTCCACTTT. This sequence encodes CASSTNRGGNNSPLHF.

J is TRBJ1-1 and V is TRBV11-2; a possible D gene is TRBD1 (5 bases). Germline V gene sequence: CDR1 SGHAT, CDR2 FQNNGV. V was clipped by 4 bases and J by 1 base, with 19 bases between them. This CDR3 region has 17 residues. In nucleotides, the CDR3 is TGTGCCAGCAGCTGGTCGTTGTCCGGGGGAAAGAACACTGAAGCTTTCTTT. Protein product: CASSWSLSGGKNTEAFF.

The chain couples TRBV29-1 to TRBJ2-1; 10 nucleotides agree with TRBD2. The length of the CDR3 is 17 residues. The ends lost 2 bases at V and 0 bases at J; junction bases unmatched: 7. The germline V gene has CDR1 SQVTM and CDR2 ANQGSEA. The CDR3 DNA reads as TGCAGCGTTGAAATTGCTAGCGGGGGCCCCTCCTACAATGAGCAGTTCTTC. Protein: CSVEIASGGPSYNEQFF.

The V gene is TRBV11-2, the J gene TRBJ2-2; 9 nucleotides align to TRBD1. The V segment lost 5 bases and the J segment 7 bases; nucleotides outside the gene matches: 8. The CDR3 totals 15 residues. Germline V gene data show CDR1 as SGHAT and CDR2 as FQNNGV. The CDR3 region has the DNA TGTGCCAGCAGCCGTCAACAGGGGGCAGTCGGGGAGCTGTTTTTT. Encoded protein: CASSRQQGAVGELFF.